Presented here are 12 T cell receptor beta chains from one specimen sequenced in a study of Graves' ophthalmopathy and Graves' hyperthyroidism. TCR beta CDR3 amplification used RNA transcripts. The library came from an HTBI-primed first-round RT-PCR and a second-round multiplex PCR. TCRdb passed the multiplex PCR reads through MiXCR, listing each CDR3 protein once. This table has a few hundred thousand distinct CDR3 sequences, 39% appearing once. The sequenced sample consisted of peripheral blood or thyroid tissue (not recorded which). The receptor source for this set is an adult man with Graves' hyperthyroidism.

The V and J genes are TRBV24-1 and TRBJ2-5; D is ambiguous. This CDR3 spans 14 amino acids. Trimming removed 4 bases from V and 11 bases from J, with 19 bases in between. Germline V gene lookup returns CDR1 KGHDR and CDR2 SFDVKD. The CDR3 loop reads CATSDPTSLTEQYF. As DNA, the CDR3 is TGTGCCACCAGTGACCCGACCTCTCTGACTGAGCAGTACTTC.

There are many counts of this clonotype. V usage is TRBV10-3 and J usage is TRBJ2-3, with TRBD1 matching 7 bases. The V and J ends lost 3 bases and 0 bases, in that order; junction bases with no gene match: 0. This CDR3 is 14 amino acids long. Germline assignment: CDR1 ENHRY and CDR2 SYGVKD. The CDR3 spells CAISEGGSTDTQYF. CDR3 nucleotide sequence: TGTGCCATCAGTGAAGGGGGCAGCACAGATACGCAGTATTTT.

This clonotype was seen ten or more times. This rearrangement joins TRBV12-3 or TRBV12-4 to TRBJ1-1, with D perhaps matching TRBD1 (6 bases). The germline V and J ends were trimmed by 7 bases and 3 bases, with 12 bases remaining between them. There are 13 residues in the CDR3. CDR3 nucleotides: TGTGCCAGCAAGACAGGAGGGTACACTGAAGCTTTCTTT. Its protein is CASKTGGYTEAFF.

Many counts were recorded for this clonotype. The chain links TRBV29-1 to TRBJ2-7; D remains unclear. The V gene's germline CDR1 is SQVTM and CDR2 ANQGSEA. The CDR3 sequence is 12 residues long. Trimming left V 5 bases short and J 4 bases short, with 12 bases between. The CDR3 DNA reads as TGCAGCGTTCGGTTGTCACAATACGAGCAGTACTTC. Encoded protein: CSVRLSQYEQYF.

As DNA, the CDR3 is TGTGCCAGCAGCTCTACTAGACTTGCCACAGATACGCAGTATTTT. The encoded protein is CASSSTRLATDTQYF. The chain has TRBV7-9 and TRBJ2-3, with D possibly TRBD2 on 5 matching bases. The V gene lost 4 bases and the J gene lost 2 bases, with 13 bases spanning the gap. Germline CDR1 is SEHNR and CDR2 is FQNEAQ (reference sequence). CDR3 length equals 15 residues. The variable domain in full, with the rest retrieved from reference TRBV7-9 and TRBJ2-3, is DTGVSQNPRHKITKRGQNVTFRCDPISEHNRLYWYRQTLGQGPEFLTYFQNEAQLEKSRLLSDRFSAERPKGSFSTLEIQRTEQGDSAMYLCASSSTRLATDTQYFGPGTRLTVL.

Here the CDR3 DNA reads TGCGCCAGCAGCCGTGGAGCTAGGATCGACGTCCTGACTTTC. This sequence encodes CASSRGARIDVLTF. This chain uses TRBV5-1 with TRBJ2-6; D unclear. Germline V gene lookup returns CDR1 SGHRS and CDR2 YFSETQ. The CDR3 is 14 residues long. V lost 4 bases and J lost 11, with 16 bases in between.

This clonotype was found a few times. V is TRBV28 and J is TRBJ1-4; D gene unclear. Trimming took off 2 bases at V and 4 bases at J, with 5 bases between the two ends. Germline V gene lookup returns CDR1 MDHEN and CDR2 SYDVKM. The CDR3 loop spans 13 amino acids. CDR3 DNA sequence: TGTGCCAGCAGTTTACAGAGTAATGAAAAACTGTTTTTT. Translating gives CASSLQSNEKLFF. Based on the CDR3 plus reference TRBV28 and TRBJ1-4, the full variable domain is DVKVTQSSRYLVKRTGEKVFLECVQDMDHENMFWYRQDPGLGLRLIYFSYDVKMKEKGDIPEGYSVSREKKERFSLILESASTNQTSMYLCASSLQSNEKLFFGSGTQLSVL.

This clonotype came up many times. V and J are TRBV2 and TRBJ1-1; the D is unclear. The germline V gene has CDR1 SNHLY and CDR2 FYNNEI. The CDR3 is made up of 13 amino acids. The V end was cut by 7 bases, the J end by 3 bases, with 12 bases between. The CDR3 loop reads CASKEGLDTEAFF. The CDR3 nucleotides read TGTGCCAGCAAGGAGGGTTTGGACACTGAAGCTTTCTTT. Drawing the rest from reference TRBV2 and TRBJ1-1, the complete variable domain is EPEVTQTPSHQVTQMGQEVILRCVPISNHLYFYWYRQILGQKVEFLVSFYNNEISEKSEIFDDQFSVERPDGSNFTLKIRSTKLEDSAMYFCASKEGLDTEAFFGQGTRLTVV.

The chain is built from TRBV30 and TRBJ1-2; D is undetermined. Germline V CDR1 and CDR2: GTSNPN, SVGIG (reference sequence). The CDR3 is 11 residues long. V was pared by 4 bases and J by 6 bases, with 9 bases between. The CDR3 bases are TGTGCCTGGAAGGGTGATAATGGCTACACCTTC. Residues: CAWKGDNGYTF.

The V and J genes are TRBV15 and TRBJ1-5; 7 bases fit TRBD1. The CDR3 is 14 amino acids. Germline CDR1 is LNHNV and CDR2 is YYDKDF (reference sequence). J gave up 2 bases and V 4 bases, and 2 bases lay outside the gene matches. The chain's CDR3 is CATSIGQGNQPQHF. For the CDR3, the DNA is TGTGCCACCAGCATCGGACAGGGCAATCAGCCCCAGCATTTT.

This clonotype was recorded many times. The chain carries TRBV3-1 and TRBJ1-1, with a possible D match to TRBD1 (5 bases). Germline CDR1 and CDR2: LGHDT and YNNKEL (reference sequence). The CDR3 contains 14 residues. Trimming left V 2 bases short and J 1 base short, with 8 bases between. CDR3 DNA: TGTGCCAGCAGCCAATGGGGGAGGAACACTGAAGCTTTCTTT. It specifies CASSQWGRNTEAFF.

The chain links TRBV19 to TRBJ2-3, with 13 bases aligning to TRBD2. Per the germline V gene, CDR1 is LNHDA and CDR2 is SQIVND (reference sequence). J lost 6 bases, V lost 5 bases, and 5 bases had no gene match. The CDR3 is 15 amino acids. This chain's CDR3 is CASSRTSGRADTQYF. Here the CDR3 DNA reads TGTGCCAGTAGTCGGACTAGCGGGAGAGCCGATACGCAGTATTTT. Using reference TRBV19 and TRBJ2-3 for the parts outside the CDR3, the full variable domain is DGGITQSPKYLFRKEGQNVTLSCEQNLNHDAMYWYRQDPGQGLRLIYYSQIVNDFQKGDIAEGYSVSREKKESFPLTVTSAQKNPTAFYLCASSRTSGRADTQYFGPGTRLTVL.